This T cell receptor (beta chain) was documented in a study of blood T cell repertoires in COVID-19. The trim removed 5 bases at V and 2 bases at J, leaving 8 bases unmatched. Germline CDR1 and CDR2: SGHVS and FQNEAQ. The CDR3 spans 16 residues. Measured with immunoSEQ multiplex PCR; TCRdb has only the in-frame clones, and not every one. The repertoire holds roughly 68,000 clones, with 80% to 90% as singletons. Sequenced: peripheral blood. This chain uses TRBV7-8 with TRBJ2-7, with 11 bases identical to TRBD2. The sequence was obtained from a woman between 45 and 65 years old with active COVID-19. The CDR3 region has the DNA TGTGCCAGCAGCGTCTTACTAGCGGGAGCTACCTACGAGCAGTACTTC. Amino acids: CASSVLLAGATYEQYF.